The clone carrying this TCR beta chain appeared once. The antigen remains undetermined. The data belong to a study of T cell responses to AZD1222 COVID-19 vaccine. In the study overall: Pooled together were second doses at about 4 or about 12 weeks. Study-wide results and caveats: Baseline seropositivity occurred in only a handful of AZD1222 recipients. Nearly half of spike-specific TCRs reportedly target variant regions that are unmutated in the B.1.351 and B.1.1.7 variants. White British donors predominated, females outnumbered males, and clonal diversity was possibly underestimated.

Using immunoSEQ multiplex PCR, the repertoire was profiled, and TCRdb retains in-frame clones only, with some absent. The sample carries 200,000 or so clones, 90% to 95% recorded once. The CDR3 has 15 residues. The germline V gene encodes CDR1 SEHNR and CDR2 FQNEAQ (reference sequence). The V segment lost 6 bases and the J segment 5 bases; nucleotides outside the gene matches: 10. This specimen was peripheral blood, taken on day 0 of AZD1222 vaccination. The chain employs TRBV7-9 and TRBJ2-3; 8 positions agree with TRBD2. This TCR came from an adult in good health. CDR3 bases: TGTGCCAGCAGGCGGGAGGCGGGAGTCCAAGATACGCAGTATTTT. Encoded protein: CASRREAGVQDTQYF.